Listed below are T cell receptor beta chains from one sample, sequenced in a study of response to subunit inactivated influenza vaccine. From the RT-PCR reads, TCRdb called clonotypes with MiXCR, one entry per CDR3 protein. Among 500,000 to 750,000 distinct CDR3 sequences, roughly 15% were seen once, and the ten largest hold 11%. The source was PBMCs from blood, collected roughly 12 days after vaccination. These receptors all come from a man aged 50-60 years who received an inactivated influenza vaccine. The CDR3 runs from the conserved cysteine through the conserved F or W. Fields, in order: D gene, V gene, J gene, clone size, CDR3 length, CDR3 protein, CDR3 DNA. D genes are given only for firm matches. A clone size is listed for some rows: how often the clone was seen (once, few, many), or a class if it is expanded.

D: -
V: TRBV29-1
J: TRBJ2-5
size: few
length: 16
CDR3: CSATRGGGEVQETQYF
DNA: TGCAGCGCTACTCGGGGAGGGGGGGAAGTCCAAGAGACCCAGTACTTC

D: TRBD2
V: TRBV11-3
J: TRBJ2-3
size: few
length: 17
CDR3: CASSSLGTSGRGDTQYF
DNA: TGTGCCAGCAGCTCGCTAGGGACTAGCGGGAGAGGAGATACGCAGTATTTT

D: -
V: TRBV29-1
J: TRBJ1-1
size: -
length: 13
CDR3: CSDSKTVNTEAFF
DNA: TGCAGCGATAGTAAAACGGTGAACACTGAAGCTTTCTTT

D: -
V: TRBV6-5
J: TRBJ2-3
size: -
length: 14
CDR3: CASSYFKSTDTQYF
DNA: TGTGCCAGCAGTTACTTCAAAAGCACAGATACGCAGTATTTT

D: -
V: TRBV11-2
J: TRBJ1-3
size: -
length: 20
CDR3: CASSLNFFELGTTSGNTIYF
DNA: TGTGCCAGCAGCTTAAATTTTTTCGAGTTAGGGACAACCTCTGGAAACACCATATATTTT

D: TRBD2
V: TRBV20-1
J: TRBJ2-1
size: -
length: 15
CDR3: CSASAGTSGRAWPFF
DNA: TGCAGTGCTTCAGCCGGGACTAGCGGGAGGGCCTGGCCGTTCTTC

D: -
V: TRBV4-1
J: TRBJ2-1
size: few
length: 15
CDR3: CASSPNPFTYNEQFF
DNA: TGCGCCAGCAGCCCGAATCCTTTTACCTACAATGAGCAGTTCTTC

D: -
V: TRBV2
J: TRBJ2-5
size: few
length: 15
CDR3: CASTRTNARGETQYF
DNA: TGTGCCAGCACCCGGACAAACGCTAGGGGTGAGACCCAGTACTTC

D: TRBD2
V: TRBV28
J: TRBJ2-3
size: -
length: 13
CDR3: CASRGLATDTQYF
DNA: TGTGCCAGCAGGGGACTAGCCACAGATACGCAGTATTTT

D: -
V: TRBV24-1
J: TRBJ2-1
size: -
length: 14
CDR3: CATSDSRYNNEQFF
DNA: TGTGCCACCAGTGATTCTCGATACAACAATGAGCAGTTCTTC

D: TRBD1
V: TRBV12-3/TRBV12-4
J: TRBJ2-7
size: -
length: 20
CDR3: CASSHNPGTGQGAIPHEQYF
DNA: TGTGCCAGCAGTCATAACCCCGGGACAGGGCAGGGGGCAATCCCCCACGAGCAGTACTTC

D: TRBD1
V: TRBV20-1
J: TRBJ2-3
size: few
length: 13
CDR3: CSATTGGTDTQYF
DNA: TGCAGCGCTACAACAGGGGGCACAGATACGCAGTATTTT

D: -
V: TRBV12-3/TRBV12-4
J: TRBJ2-1
size: few
length: 14
CDR3: CASSPLGVDNEQFF
DNA: TGTGCCAGCAGCCCATTAGGGGTGGACAATGAGCAGTTCTTC

D: TRBD2
V: TRBV3-1
J: TRBJ2-2
size: -
length: 17
CDR3: CASSQVSSGGYTGELFF
DNA: TGTGCCAGCAGCCAAGTTTCCAGCGGGGGGTACACCGGGGAGCTGTTTTTT

D: TRBD1
V: TRBV20-1
J: TRBJ1-1
size: few
length: 14
CDR3: CSAGRDRGRTEAFF
DNA: TGCAGTGCTGGGCGAGACAGGGGTCGAACTGAAGCTTTCTTT

D: -
V: TRBV7-9
J: TRBJ1-1
size: few
length: 15
CDR3: CASSLGGAGPLEAFF
DNA: TGTGCCAGCAGCTTAGGGGGGGCCGGGCCCCTTGAAGCTTTCTTT

D: TRBD1
V: TRBV28
J: TRBJ1-5
size: -
length: 15
CDR3: CASSLLGQVGHPQHF
DNA: TGTGCCAGCAGTTTATTGGGACAGGTGGGGCACCCCCAGCATTTT

D: -
V: TRBV19
J: TRBJ1-5
size: -
length: 12
CDR3: CASSPRREPQHF
DNA: TGTGCCAGTAGTCCCCGCCGGGAGCCCCAGCATTTT

D: -
V: TRBV7-2
J: TRBJ1-4
size: many
length: 14
CDR3: CASSLRMVGEKLFF
DNA: TGTGCCAGCAGCTTGAGGATGGTAGGGGAAAAACTGTTTTTT

D: -
V: TRBV7-9
J: TRBJ2-2
size: few
length: 16
CDR3: CASSSRLGGYTGELFF
DNA: TGTGCCAGCAGCTCCCGTCTGGGGGGTTACACCGGGGAGCTGTTTTTT

D: -
V: TRBV9
J: TRBJ2-3
size: -
length: 16
CDR3: CASSVMVTASTDTQYF
DNA: TGTGCCAGCAGCGTAATGGTCACAGCTAGCACAGATACGCAGTATTTT

D: -
V: TRBV29-1
J: TRBJ2-3
size: few
length: 14
CDR3: CSAFGQGSTDTQYF
DNA: TGCAGCGCCTTTGGGCAGGGGAGCACAGATACGCAGTATTTT

D: -
V: TRBV20-1
J: TRBJ2-3
size: -
length: 12
CDR3: CSAEVSTDTQYF
DNA: TGCAGTGCGGAAGTAAGCACAGATACGCAGTATTTT

D: -
V: TRBV6-2/TRBV6-3
J: TRBJ2-7
size: many
length: 15
CDR3: CASSSVISRFYEQYF
DNA: TGTGCCAGCAGTTCTGTCATTTCACGGTTCTACGAGCAGTACTTC

D: -
V: TRBV7-2
J: TRBJ1-6
size: few
length: 12
CDR3: CASSIRNSPLHF
DNA: TGTGCCAGCAGCATCAGAAATTCACCCCTCCACTTT

D: -
V: TRBV20-1
J: TRBJ2-3
size: -
length: 15
CDR3: CSARDYQGGSDTQYF
DNA: TGCAGTGCTAGAGATTACCAGGGGGGATCAGATACGCAGTATTTT

D: TRBD2
V: TRBV12-3/TRBV12-4
J: TRBJ2-1
size: few
length: 16
CDR3: CASSLYSGGAYNEQFF
DNA: TGTGCCAGCAGTCTCTATAGCGGGGGGGCCTACAATGAGCAGTTCTTC

D: TRBD1
V: TRBV5-1
J: TRBJ2-5
size: -
length: 14
CDR3: CASSLLGQEETQYF
DNA: TGCGCCAGCAGCTTGCTTGGACAGGAAGAGACCCAGTACTTC

D: TRBD1
V: TRBV12-3/TRBV12-4
J: TRBJ2-7
size: few
length: 15
CDR3: CASSRIQGTTYEQYF
DNA: TGTGCCAGCAGCCGCATACAGGGGACAACCTACGAGCAGTACTTC

D: -
V: TRBV15
J: TRBJ1-6
size: -
length: 17
CDR3: CATSREEGWSYNSPLHF
DNA: TGTGCCACCAGCAGAGAAGAGGGGTGGTCCTATAATTCACCCCTCCACTTT

D: TRBD2
V: TRBV5-6
J: TRBJ2-5
size: -
length: 17
CDR3: CASSPRTSGGPRETQYF
DNA: TGTGCCAGCAGCCCGCGGACTAGCGGGGGGCCACGAGAGACCCAGTACTTC

D: TRBD1
V: TRBV6-5
J: TRBJ2-2
size: -
length: 17
CDR3: CASSYTGGPANTGELFF
DNA: TGTGCCAGCAGTTACACAGGGGGCCCCGCGAACACCGGGGAGCTGTTTTTT

D: -
V: TRBV27
J: TRBJ2-7
size: -
length: 15
CDR3: CASSSRITGFYEQYF
DNA: TGTGCCAGCAGTTCACGAATTACAGGGTTCTACGAGCAGTACTTC

D: TRBD2
V: TRBV5-1
J: TRBJ2-5
size: -
length: 16
CDR3: CASSSTSGLLGETQYF
DNA: TGCGCCAGCAGCTCGACTAGCGGGCTACTCGGGGAGACCCAGTACTTC

D: TRBD2
V: TRBV6-5
J: TRBJ2-7
size: -
length: 17
CDR3: CASSYSGTSGELNEQYF
DNA: TGTGCCAGCAGTTACTCCGGGACTAGCGGGGAATTGAACGAGCAGTACTTC

D: -
V: TRBV5-1
J: TRBJ2-7
size: large
length: 10
CDR3: CASGSYEQYF
DNA: TGCGCCAGCGGATCCTACGAGCAGTACTTC

D: TRBD2
V: TRBV7-6
J: TRBJ2-1
size: many
length: 12
CDR3: CASSGSGREQFF
DNA: TGTGCCAGCAGCGGTAGCGGGAGAGAGCAGTTCTTC

D: -
V: TRBV5-1
J: TRBJ1-1
size: few
length: 16
CDR3: CASSPGTHLLNTEAFF
DNA: TGCGCCAGCAGCCCCGGGACACACCTCTTGAACACTGAAGCTTTCTTT

D: TRBD2
V: TRBV29-1
J: TRBJ2-7
size: -
length: 13
CDR3: CSGVPSGGYEQYF
DNA: TGCAGCGGCGTTCCTAGCGGCGGCTACGAGCAGTACTTC

D: -
V: TRBV5-1
J: TRBJ2-7
size: -
length: 11
CDR3: CASSQPGEQYF
DNA: TGCGCCAGCAGCCAACCCGGAGAGCAGTACTTC

D: -
V: TRBV11-2
J: TRBJ2-1
size: -
length: 15
CDR3: CASSLVSQPYNEQFF
DNA: TGTGCCAGCAGCTTAGTCTCTCAGCCCTACAATGAGCAGTTCTTC

D: TRBD1
V: TRBV14
J: TRBJ2-1
size: -
length: 16
CDR3: CASSPEYGTVWDEQFF
DNA: TGTGCCAGCAGCCCTGAATATGGGACAGTCTGGGATGAGCAGTTCTTC

D: TRBD1
V: TRBV11-2
J: TRBJ2-7
size: many
length: 15
CDR3: CASSLYRGENYEQYF
DNA: TGTGCCAGCAGCTTATACAGGGGGGAAAACTACGAGCAGTACTTC

D: -
V: TRBV19
J: TRBJ1-6
size: few
length: 12
CDR3: CASSYLGSPLHF
DNA: TGTGCCAGTAGTTACTTGGGTTCACCCCTCCACTTT

D: -
V: TRBV5-1
J: TRBJ2-1
size: few
length: 15
CDR3: CASSLRGANYNEQFF
DNA: TGCGCCAGCAGCTTGCGGGGGGCTAACTACAATGAGCAGTTCTTC

D: -
V: TRBV29-1
J: TRBJ2-2
size: few
length: 14
CDR3: CSVGQGLNTGELFF
DNA: TGCAGCGTTGGGCAGGGTTTGAACACCGGGGAGCTGTTTTTT

D: -
V: TRBV12-3/TRBV12-4
J: TRBJ1-5
size: -
length: 14
CDR3: CASSRTAGGQPQHF
DNA: TGTGCCAGCAGCCGAACGGCTGGAGGTCAGCCCCAGCATTTT

D: -
V: TRBV4-1
J: TRBJ2-1
size: -
length: 13
CDR3: CASSQEGRDGQFF
DNA: TGCGCCAGCAGCCAAGAAGGCCGGGACGGGCAGTTCTTC

D: TRBD1
V: TRBV7-9
J: TRBJ2-7
size: -
length: 14
CDR3: CASSDRQGTYEQYF
DNA: TGTGCCAGCAGCGACCGACAGGGTACCTACGAGCAGTACTTC

D: TRBD1
V: TRBV5-5
J: TRBJ1-5
size: few
length: 16
CDR3: CASSWGDSYSNQPQHF
DNA: TGTGCCAGCAGCTGGGGGGACAGTTATAGCAATCAGCCCCAGCATTTT

D: TRBD2
V: TRBV9
J: TRBJ2-1
size: -
length: 16
CDR3: CASSVGTSGNYNEQFF
DNA: TGTGCCAGCAGCGTGGGGACTAGCGGGAACTACAATGAGCAGTTCTTC

D: -
V: TRBV10-3
J: TRBJ1-5
size: -
length: 14
CDR3: CAIRGDSGNQPQHF
DNA: TGTGCCATCAGGGGGGACTCAGGCAATCAGCCCCAGCATTTT

D: TRBD2
V: TRBV6-2/TRBV6-3
J: TRBJ2-1
size: few
length: 16
CDR3: CASSSRLAAPYNEQFF
DNA: TGTGCCAGCAGTTCCCGGCTAGCGGCCCCCTACAATGAGCAGTTCTTC

D: TRBD2
V: TRBV20-1
J: TRBJ2-5
size: -
length: 16
CDR3: CSAWGLAEERQETQYF
DNA: TGCAGTGCCTGGGGACTAGCGGAGGAGAGACAAGAGACCCAGTACTTC